Listed below are T cell receptor beta chains from one sample, sequenced in a study of blood T cell repertoires in COVID-19. Libraries were prepared by immunoSEQ multiplex PCR; TCRdb keeps only in-frame clonotypes and omits some of them. The top ten clones hold approximately 2.1% of a sample with some 380,000 clones, approximately 86% of them seen once. Sequencing was carried out using PBMCs or T cells enriched from blood (not recorded which). The receptors stem from a woman aged 40 to 55 with acute COVID-19. CDR3s include the opening cysteine and the closing phenylalanine or tryptophan. D genes are given only for firm matches. Clone size is not always given. Where it is, it says once, few, many or a class for expanded clones.

j_call | v_call | clone_size | d_call | cdr3_nt | cdr3_aa
TRBJ2-4 | TRBV29-1 | . | TRBD1 | TGCAGCGTTGAGAGGGCACAGGGGGGAAAATCGGGCATTCAGTACTTC | CSVERAQGGKSGIQYF
TRBJ1-3 | TRBV5-6 | . | TRBD1 | TGTGCCAGCAGCTCCCGGGGAAGGGCAGGGGGCTCGTTGTGGAACACCATATATTTT | CASSSRGRAGGSLWNTIYF
TRBJ1-2 | TRBV3-1/TRBV3-2 | once | . | TGTGCCAGCAGCCAAGGGAGGGGAAAGAACTATGGCTACACCTTC | CASSQGRGKNYGYTF
TRBJ1-1 | TRBV2 | . | . | TGTGCCAGCAGTGTGCAGGGCAACACTGAAGCTTTCTTT | CASSVQGNTEAFF
TRBJ1-4 | TRBV7-2 | . | . | TGTGCCAGCAGCTTAAGCCCCAATGAAAAACTGTTTTTT | CASSLSPNEKLFF
TRBJ1-3 | TRBV7-2 | . | . | TGTGCCAGCAGCTTAGCTGGGGGGAACACCATATATTTT | CASSLAGGNTIYF
TRBJ1-2 | TRBV2 | few | TRBD1 | TGTGCCAGCGGGGGACAGGGGAATTGGTATGGCTACACCTTC | CASGGQGNWYGYTF
TRBJ1-1 | TRBV6-5 | . | . | TGTGCCAGCACCTGGCGGGGGGGAAACACTGAAGCTTTCTTT | CASTWRGGNTEAFF
TRBJ2-1 | TRBV24-1 | once | TRBD1 | TGTGCCACCAGTGATCCCGGGACAGGGACTTACAATGAGCAGTTCTTC | CATSDPGTGTYNEQFF
TRBJ1-4 | TRBV5-1 | . | . | TGCGCCAGCAGCTTGCTGACAGGTGATAATGAAAAACTGTTTTTT | CASSLLTGDNEKLFF
TRBJ1-1 | TRBV7-2 | . | . | TGTGCCAGCAGCTTATTTGCGGAAGCTTTCTTT | CASSLFAEAFF
TRBJ2-7 | TRBV9 | . | TRBD1 | TGTGCCAGCAGCGCACACAGGGGTCTTGTCTCCTACGAGCAGTACTTC | CASSAHRGLVSYEQYF
TRBJ1-3 | TRBV7-9 | many | . | TGTGCCAGCAGCGGAATGACAAGTCGCTCTGGAAACACCATATATTTT | CASSGMTSRSGNTIYF
TRBJ2-1 | TRBV5-1 | . | . | TGCGCCAGCAGCTTCCCGGGATTATACAATGAGCAGTTCTTC | CASSFPGLYNEQFF
TRBJ1-2 | TRBV6-1 | . | TRBD1 | TGTGCCAGCAGTGAAGCCAGGGACAGTCTCTACACCTTC | CASSEARDSLYTF
TRBJ2-3 | TRBV7-9 | . | . | TGTGCCAGCAGCTTAAGTGGGGGCGTCGCAGATACGCAGTATTTT | CASSLSGGVADTQYF
TRBJ1-1 | TRBV5-6 | . | . | TGTGCCAGCAGCTTACCCGGGACATTGAACACTGAAGCTTTCTTT | CASSLPGTLNTEAFF
TRBJ1-2 | TRBV5-4 | . | . | TGTGCCAGCAGCTTGGTTCAGGGTAGCTATGGCTACACCTTC | CASSLVQGSYGYTF
TRBJ1-5 | TRBV27 | . | . | TGTGCCAGCAGACCGGTCCGCCAAAGCAATCAGCCCCAGCATTTT | CASRPVRQSNQPQHF
TRBJ1-2 | TRBV10-3 | . | . | TGTGCCATCACCCTTGAGGGTTCCTATGGCTACACCTTC | CAITLEGSYGYTF